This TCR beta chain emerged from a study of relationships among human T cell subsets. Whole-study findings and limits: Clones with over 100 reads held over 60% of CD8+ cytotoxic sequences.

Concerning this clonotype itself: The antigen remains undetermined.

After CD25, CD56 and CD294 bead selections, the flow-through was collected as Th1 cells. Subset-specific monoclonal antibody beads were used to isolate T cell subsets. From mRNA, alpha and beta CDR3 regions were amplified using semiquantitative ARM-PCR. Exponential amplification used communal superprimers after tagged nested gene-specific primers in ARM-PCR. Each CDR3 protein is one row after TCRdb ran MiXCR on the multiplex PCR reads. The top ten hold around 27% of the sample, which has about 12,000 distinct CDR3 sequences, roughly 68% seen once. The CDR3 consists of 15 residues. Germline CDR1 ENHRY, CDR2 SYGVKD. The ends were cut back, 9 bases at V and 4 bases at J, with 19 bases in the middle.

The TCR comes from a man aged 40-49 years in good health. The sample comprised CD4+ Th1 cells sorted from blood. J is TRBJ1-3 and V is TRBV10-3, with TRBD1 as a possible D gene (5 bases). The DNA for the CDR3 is TGTGCCATACCAGGGTCCCTCCTATGGGGAAACACCATATATTTT. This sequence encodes CAIPGSLLWGNTIYF.